These 25 T cell receptor beta chains were all obtained from the same sample, sequenced in a study of identifying expanded T cells in peripheral blood. Sequencing was performed with immunoSEQ multiplex PCR; in TCRdb, only in-frame clones are kept and a portion is missing. The sample holds under 70,000 clones, about 90% seen once. The sample consisted of blood. Receptors were obtained from a person aged 18 to 75 in good health.

The CDR3 is CASSPPTSGRANEQFF. CDR3 bases: TGTGCCAGCAGTCCCCCGACTAGCGGGAGGGCCAATGAGCAGTTCTTC. J is TRBJ2-1 and V is TRBV28; 14 bases fit TRBD2. V shed 5 bases and J 6 bases; nucleotides not matched to a gene: 6. The CDR3 is 16 residues long. Looked up from germline, CDR1 is MDHEN and CDR2 is SYDVKM. Looking up the rest from reference TRBV28 and TRBJ2-1 gives the full variable domain: DVKVTQSSRYLVKRTGEKVFLECVQDMDHENMFWYRQDPGLGLRLIYFSYDVKMKEKGDIPEGYSVSREKKERFSLILESASTNQTSMYLCASSPPTSGRANEQFFGPGTRLTVL.

V is TRBV6-5 and J is TRBJ1-1; TRBD1 aligns across 8 bases. V was pared by 7 bases and J by 4 bases, with 11 bases of the junction left unmatched. CDR3 length: 15 residues. Looked up from germline, CDR1 is MNHEY and CDR2 is SVGAGI. The CDR3 bases are TGTGCCAGCAACAGGGGGGTGACAGGGAGCACTGAAGCTTTCTTT. Translating gives CASNRGVTGSTEAFF.

This chain links TRBV19 with TRBJ2-1; 13 bases are shared with TRBD2. CDR3 length equals 16 residues. The ends lost 4 bases at V and 4 bases at J; junction bases unmatched: 4. Germline lookup yields CDR1 LNHDA and CDR2 SQIVND (reference sequence). CDR3 nucleotide sequence: TGTGCCAGTAGTAACGGACTAGCGGGAGCTTACAATGAGCAGTTCTTC. Its protein product is CASSNGLAGAYNEQFF.

The V gene is TRBV15, the J gene TRBJ2-1; 8 nucleotides align to TRBD2. Trimming removed 3 bases from V and 0 bases from J; junction bases left unmatched: 10. The CDR3 covers 18 residues. Germline CDR1 is LNHNV and CDR2 is YYDKDF (reference sequence). The chain's CDR3 is CATSSTVLAGYSYNEQFF. The CDR3 region has the DNA TGTGCCACCAGCAGCACAGTTCTAGCGGGCTACTCCTACAATGAGCAGTTCTTC. Supplemented by reference TRBV15 and TRBJ2-1, the full variable domain reads DAMVIQNPRYQVTQFGKPVTLSCSQTLNHNVMYWYQQKSSQAPKLLFHYYDKDFNNEADTPDNFQSRRPNTSFCFLDIRSPGLGDTAMYLCATSSTVLAGYSYNEQFFGPGTRLTVL.

The chain employs TRBV6-6 and TRBJ1-5; TRBD1 agrees at 7 bases. CDR3 length: 15 amino acids. From germline, CDR1 is MNHNY and CDR2 SVGAGI (reference sequence). With V trimmed by 6 bases and J by 2 bases, 7 bases remained unmatched. CDR3 sequence reads: CASSYRGGGNQPQHF. Here the CDR3 DNA reads TGTGCCAGCAGCTACAGGGGTGGGGGCAATCAGCCCCAGCATTTT.

V usage is TRBV4-1 and J usage is TRBJ2-3; tentative D call: TRBD2 (7 bases). Germline V gene lookup returns CDR1 MGHRA and CDR2 YSYEKL. With 4 bases removed from V and 4 bases from J, the gap between germline ends came to 12 bases. This CDR3 spans 14 amino acids. The CDR3 sequence is CASSPLGGADTQYF. The DNA for the CDR3 is TGCGCCAGCAGCCCCCTAGGGGGGGCAGATACGCAGTATTTT.

The V call is TRBV6-5, the J call TRBJ2-3; 10 positions match TRBD1. Germline CDR1 and CDR2: MNHEY and SVGAGI. With V trimmed by 5 bases and J by 1 base, 3 bases remained unmatched. The CDR3 has 15 residues. The CDR3: CASSPGTGGTDTQYF. The CDR3 nucleotides read TGTGCCAGCAGTCCCGGGACAGGGGGCACAGATACGCAGTATTTT.

The V gene is TRBV5-1, the J gene TRBJ1-1; no firm D call. The germline V gene has CDR1 SGHRS and CDR2 YFSETQ. The CDR3 sequence is 12 residues long. Trimming took 4 bases from V and 10 from J, leaving 14 bases between them. The CDR3 protein is CASSPDLGGAFF. The CDR3 nucleotides are TGCGCCAGCAGCCCTGACTTGGGTGGAGCTTTCTTT.

As to this clone: Other nucleotide sequences in the sample specify the same CDR3. Here the CDR3 DNA reads TGCGCCAGCAGCTTGGACAGCAATCAGCCCCAGCATTTT. Its translation: CASSLDSNQPQHF. The rearrangement uses TRBV5-1 and TRBJ1-5; D is unresolved. From germline, CDR1 is SGHRS and CDR2 YFSETQ. The CDR3 is made up of 13 amino acids. The V end lost 0 bases, the J end lost 1 base, and 2 bases lay between the germline ends.

This chain connects TRBV19 to TRBJ2-7; 8 bases match TRBD2. With V trimmed by 5 bases and J by 7 bases, 7 bases remained unmatched. CDR1 is LNHDA, CDR2 SQIVND, per germline (reference sequence). The CDR3 consists of 13 residues. CDR3 protein: CASSAQRGGEQYF. The CDR3 nucleotides read TGTGCCAGTAGTGCCCAACGCGGGGGGGAGCAGTACTTC.

This chain links TRBV5-4 with TRBJ1-1, with D perhaps TRBD1 (5 bases). The V end was cut by 3 bases, the J end by 0 bases, with 6 bases between. The CDR3 contains 13 residues. Per the germline V gene, CDR1 is SGHNT and CDR2 is YYREEE (reference sequence). The CDR3 DNA reads TGTGCCAGCAGCTGGGGGGTGAACACTGAAGCTTTCTTT. The encoded protein is CASSWGVNTEAFF.

This chain links TRBV6-1 with TRBJ2-7, with TRBD2 as a possible D gene (6 bases). CDR1 and CDR2 (germline): MNHNS, SASEGT. The CDR3 is made up of 13 amino acids. Trimming pared 3 bases from V and 2 bases from J, leaving 8 bases between. The CDR3 region is CASSEGEAYEQYF. CDR3 sequence (DNA): TGTGCCAGCAGTGAGGGGGAGGCCTACGAGCAGTACTTC.

The V gene is TRBV19, the J gene TRBJ1-5, with 7 bases that match TRBD1. The CDR3 has 15 residues. The ends lost 3 bases at V and 5 bases at J; junction bases unmatched: 7. CDR1 LNHDA and CDR2 SQIVND come from the germline V gene (reference sequence). The CDR3 here is CASSMDDRDHQPQHF. CDR3 nucleotides: TGTGCCAGTAGTATGGACGACAGGGACCATCAGCCCCAGCATTTT.

The J gene is TRBJ2-2, the V gene TRBV5-1; D ambiguous. This CDR3 comprises 14 residues. Germline CDR1 is SGHRS and CDR2 is YFSETQ. V was clipped by 1 base and J by 7 bases, with 11 bases between them. This CDR3 is CASSLFSSVGELFF. The CDR3 DNA sequence: TGCGCCAGCAGCTTGTTCTCTTCTGTCGGGGAGCTGTTTTTT.

V and J are TRBV28 and TRBJ1-1; possibly TRBD1 for D (6 bases). The germline gives CDR1 MDHEN, CDR2 SYDVKM. CDR3 length: 12 amino acids. V was cut by 4 bases and J by 7 bases, with 10 bases left in between. The CDR3 spells CASSYGQFEAFF. For the CDR3, the DNA is TGTGCCAGCAGTTACGGACAGTTTGAAGCTTTCTTT. The full variable domain, rest sourced from reference TRBV28 and TRBJ1-1, is DVKVTQSSRYLVKRTGEKVFLECVQDMDHENMFWYRQDPGLGLRLIYFSYDVKMKEKGDIPEGYSVSREKKERFSLILESASTNQTSMYLCASSYGQFEAFFGQGTRLTVV.

The CDR3 DNA reads TGTGCCAGCAGCTCGCTGACAGGCCTGGGAGGGGCCAACGTCCTGACTTTC. It encodes CASSSLTGLGGANVLTF. The V call is TRBV11-1, the J call TRBJ2-6; tentative D call: TRBD1 (6 bases). The germline gives CDR1 SGHAT, CDR2 FQDESV (reference sequence). The CDR3 totals 17 residues. The V end lost 4 bases, the J end lost 4 bases, and 17 bases lay between the germline ends.

This chain's CDR3 is CASPPTGTTKPGSTDTQYF. CDR3 nucleotides: TGTGCCAGCCCTCCGACAGGGACGACCAAACCTGGGAGCACAGATACGCAGTATTTT. The rearrangement links TRBV28 to TRBJ2-3; TRBD1 agrees at 7 bases. The CDR3 consists of 19 residues. Germline V gene data show CDR1 as MDHEN and CDR2 as SYDVKM. V dropped 8 bases and J dropped 0; count of bases not matched to a gene: 20.

The V and J genes are TRBV5-1 and TRBJ1-5; D gene unclear. V was shortened by 0 bases and J by 9 bases, with 10 bases between the two germline ends. This CDR3 comprises 13 residues. Germline CDR1 reads SGHRS; CDR2 reads YFSETQ. The CDR3 region is CASSLAWGRPQHF. CDR3 nucleotide sequence: TGCGCCAGCAGCTTGGCCTGGGGTAGGCCCCAGCATTTT.

This chain joins TRBV6-5 and TRBJ2-5, with a weak D call TRBD2 (6 bases). V was pared by 2 bases and J by 4 bases, with 14 bases between. The CDR3 length is 15 residues. Germline V gene lookup returns CDR1 MNHEY and CDR2 SVGAGI. The CDR3 here is CASSYQAVGGETQYF. CDR3 coding DNA: TGTGCCAGCAGTTACCAGGCAGTGGGAGGAGAGACCCAGTACTTC.

This sequence joins TRBV18 and TRBJ1-4; D is unclear. The length of the CDR3 is 14 residues. Trimming cost V 4 bases and J 7 bases, with 13 bases left between them. Germline V CDR1 and CDR2: KGHSH, LQKENI. The DNA for the CDR3 is TGTGCCAGCTCACTGGGATCTGGTAGTGAAAAACTGTTTTTT. Translating gives CASSLGSGSEKLFF.

As DNA, the CDR3 is TGTGCCAGCAGCGTACAGTCAGATACGCAGTATTTT. Protein: CASSVQSDTQYF. This chain connects TRBV9 to TRBJ2-3; D gene uncertain. There are 12 residues in the CDR3. The V end was cut by 1 base, the J end by 4 bases, with 4 bases between. Germline values: CDR1 SGDLS, CDR2 YYNGEE.

The genes are TRBV7-2 and TRBJ2-5; TRBD1 matches 8 bases. V shed 6 bases, J shed 6 bases, and the junction held 12 bases outside the gene matches. The CDR3 totals 15 residues. The germline V gene has CDR1 SGHTA and CDR2 FQGNSA. This chain's CDR3 is CASRPPGQGRQTQYF. CDR3 DNA sequence: TGTGCCAGCAGGCCACCAGGACAGGGCCGACAGACCCAGTACTTC.

The chain carries TRBV27 and TRBJ2-7; tentatively, D is TRBD1 (6 bases). Germline lookup yields CDR1 MNHEY and CDR2 SMNVEV (reference sequence). Deletions cut 2 bases from V and 3 bases from J, with 11 bases between. The CDR3 is made up of 14 amino acids. The CDR3 nucleotides read TGTGCCAGCAGTTTAGGGGGCACGAGCTACGAGCAGTACTTC. Its translation is CASSLGGTSYEQYF.

The rearrangement joins TRBV11-2 to TRBJ1-1, with TRBD1 matching over 12 bases. The CDR3 has 14 amino acids. Per the germline V gene, CDR1 is SGHAT and CDR2 is FQNNGV. Trimming removed 2 bases from V and 11 bases from J; junction bases left unmatched: 6. CDR3 bases: TGTGCCAGCAGCTTAACGGGACAGGGGGCCGGGGCTTTCTTT. Protein product: CASSLTGQGAGAFF.

The J gene is TRBJ2-1, the V gene TRBV9, with 11 bases aligning to TRBD2. This CDR3 comprises 15 residues. The junction had 3 bases not matched to a gene; V was cut back by 5 bases and J by 2 bases. The V gene's germline CDR1 is SGDLS and CDR2 YYNGEE. CDR3 sequence (DNA): TGTGCCAGCAGTATTAGCGGGGGGGCCTACAATGAGCAGTTCTTC. Amino acid sequence: CASSISGGAYNEQFF.